The present TCR beta chain was sequenced within a study of molecular identifiers for immune sequencing clone quantification. The CDR3 consists of 15 residues. CDR1 and CDR2 from the germline V gene are MNHNS and SASEGT. Trimming cost V 6 bases and J 0 bases, with 12 bases left between them. By sample fraction, this clonotype is medium-sized. Antigen unknown. Study-wide findings and caveats: The share of molecules held by clones above 20 RNA copies was over 97% in effector cells and under 1% in naive cells.

One entry per CDR3 protein results from TCRdb running MiXCR on the PCR reads. Here the sample spans 8,500 to 11,000 distinct CDR3 sequences, around 20% being singletons. For naive CD8 T cells, sorting used the CD8+CD4-CCR7+CD45RA+ phenotype. Sample: naive CD8+ T cells from blood, with Jurkat cell RNA spiked in. This sample's subset: FACS-sorted CD8+CD4-CCR7+CD45RA+ naive T cells. The chain recombines TRBV6-1 with TRBJ2-4, with no clear D. The clonotype originates from a human donor in good health. Some libraries in this study had Jurkat cell RNA spiked in. The DNA of the CDR3 is TGTGCCAGCAGGCAGACGCGTCTAGCCAAAAACATTCAGTACTTC. This sequence encodes CASRQTRLAKNIQYF.